Listed below are T cell receptor beta chains from one sample, sequenced in a study of follicular helper T cells after annual influenza vaccination. Assay used: immunoSEQ multiplex PCR; TCRdb lists only in-frame clones, some missing. The sample lists around 6,500 clones, around 83% occurring once. This specimen consisted of CXCR5- memory CD4+ T cells sorted from blood, obtained on the day of influenza vaccination. The receptors come from an adult who received the influenza vaccine. CDR3s include the opening cysteine and the closing phenylalanine or tryptophan. A D gene is named only where the DNA matches it firmly. Only part of the rows carry a size: once, few, many, or a class if the clone is expanded.

v_gene: TRBV5-1
d_gene: TRBD2
j_gene: TRBJ2-7
abundance: once
CDR3aa: CASSFAGVSSYEQYF
CDR3nt: TGCGCCAGCAGCTTCGCGGGGGTAAGCTCCTACGAGCAGTACTTC

v_gene: TRBV19
d_gene: TRBD1
j_gene: TRBJ1-3
abundance: -
CDR3aa: CASSTGGTGNTIYF
CDR3nt: TGTGCCAGTAGTACAGGGGGTACTGGAAACACCATATATTTT

v_gene: TRBV5-6
d_gene: -
j_gene: TRBJ1-5
abundance: -
CDR3aa: CASSLGIQPQHF
CDR3nt: TGTGCCAGCAGCTTGGGGATTCAGCCCCAGCATTTT

v_gene: TRBV5-1
d_gene: TRBD1
j_gene: TRBJ1-2
abundance: -
CDR3aa: CASSLWGQGNGYTF
CDR3nt: TGCGCCAGCAGCTTGTGGGGACAGGGTAATGGCTACACCTTC

v_gene: TRBV4-2
d_gene: -
j_gene: TRBJ1-2
abundance: -
CDR3aa: CASSQAEGDNYGYTF
CDR3nt: TGTGCCAGCAGCCAGGCGGAAGGTGACAACTATGGCTACACCTTC

v_gene: TRBV2
d_gene: -
j_gene: TRBJ1-1
abundance: -
CDR3aa: CASSEATTSPSTEAFF
CDR3nt: TGTGCCAGCAGTGAGGCTACAACAAGCCCCTCGACTGAAGCTTTCTTT

v_gene: TRBV4-2
d_gene: TRBD2
j_gene: TRBJ2-3
abundance: -
CDR3aa: CASSRRTSGGFDTQYF
CDR3nt: TGTGCCAGCAGCCGCCGAACTAGCGGGGGCTTCGATACGCAGTATTTT

v_gene: TRBV9
d_gene: TRBD2
j_gene: TRBJ2-2
abundance: -
CDR3aa: CASSVPGGTGELFF
CDR3nt: TGTGCCAGCAGCGTCCCGGGGGGAACCGGGGAGCTGTTTTTT

v_gene: TRBV5-8
d_gene: -
j_gene: TRBJ2-3
abundance: -
CDR3aa: CASSLGRTDTQYF
CDR3nt: TGTGCCAGCAGCTTGGGACGCACAGATACGCAGTATTTT

v_gene: TRBV7-2
d_gene: -
j_gene: TRBJ1-5
abundance: -
CDR3aa: CASSLFHRADYAQHF
CDR3nt: TGTGCCAGCAGCTTATTCCACAGGGCGGATTATGCCCAGCATTTT

v_gene: TRBV5-1
d_gene: -
j_gene: TRBJ1-6
abundance: -
CDR3aa: CASSSVMGMVSPLHF
CDR3nt: TGCGCAAGCAGCTCAGTGATGGGAATGGTTTCACCCCTCCACTTT

v_gene: TRBV28
d_gene: -
j_gene: TRBJ2-7
abundance: once
CDR3aa: CASSFGGYPYEQYF
CDR3nt: TGTGCCAGCAGTTTCGGTGGTTACCCCTACGAGCAGTACTTC

v_gene: TRBV6-6
d_gene: TRBD1
j_gene: TRBJ1-4
abundance: -
CDR3aa: CASSYPGGTNEKLFF
CDR3nt: TGTGCCAGCAGTTATCCAGGGGGAACTAATGAAAAACTGTTTTTT

v_gene: TRBV2
d_gene: -
j_gene: TRBJ2-2
abundance: -
CDR3aa: CASSEAGRNTGELFF
CDR3nt: TGTGCCAGCAGTGAAGCGGGGAGGAACACCGGGGAGCTGTTTTTT

v_gene: TRBV9
d_gene: -
j_gene: TRBJ1-2
abundance: -
CDR3aa: CASSKGQSAYGYTF
CDR3nt: TGTGCCAGCAGTAAAGGACAGAGTGCCTATGGCTACACCTTC

v_gene: TRBV19
d_gene: TRBD1
j_gene: TRBJ1-1
abundance: -
CDR3aa: CASSIGDRVGTEAFF
CDR3nt: TGTGCCAGTAGTATAGGGGACAGGGTAGGGACTGAAGCTTTCTTT

v_gene: TRBV5-1
d_gene: -
j_gene: TRBJ2-7
abundance: -
CDR3aa: CASTDRPNTYEQYF
CDR3nt: TGCGCCAGCACTGACAGGCCGAACACCTACGAGCAGTACTTC

v_gene: TRBV6-5
d_gene: -
j_gene: TRBJ2-3
abundance: -
CDR3aa: CASSRAANTDTQYF
CDR3nt: TGTGCCAGCAGCCGGGCGGCTAACACAGATACGCAGTATTTT

v_gene: TRBV9
d_gene: -
j_gene: TRBJ2-1
abundance: -
CDR3aa: CASSVISGNNEQFF
CDR3nt: TGTGCCAGCAGCGTAATTTCGGGAAACAATGAGCAGTTCTTC

v_gene: TRBV11-1
d_gene: -
j_gene: TRBJ2-1
abundance: -
CDR3aa: CASGWGRGRGEQFF
CDR3nt: TGTGCCAGCGGTTGGGGCAGGGGACGGGGTGAGCAGTTCTTC

v_gene: TRBV19
d_gene: TRBD1
j_gene: TRBJ2-7
abundance: -
CDR3aa: CATSRRQGGLLQYF
CDR3nt: TGTGCCACCTCTCGCCGACAGGGGGGACTTTTGCAGTACTTC

v_gene: TRBV5-6
d_gene: -
j_gene: TRBJ1-3
abundance: -
CDR3aa: CASSVGPSSGNTIYF
CDR3nt: TGTGCCAGCAGCGTTGGGCCTTCCTCTGGAAACACCATATATTTT

v_gene: TRBV4-2
d_gene: -
j_gene: TRBJ2-7
abundance: once
CDR3aa: CASSQASSDYEQYF
CDR3nt: TGTGCCAGCAGCCAAGCTTCTAGCGACTACGAGCAGTACTTC

v_gene: TRBV2
d_gene: -
j_gene: TRBJ1-2
abundance: -
CDR3aa: CASRFAQADGYTF
CDR3nt: TGTGCCAGCAGGTTTGCACAGGCCGATGGCTACACCTTC

v_gene: TRBV14
d_gene: -
j_gene: TRBJ2-7
abundance: few
CDR3aa: CASSDYEQYF
CDR3nt: TGTGCCAGCAGCGACTACGAGCAGTACTTC

v_gene: TRBV5-1
d_gene: -
j_gene: TRBJ2-2
abundance: -
CDR3aa: CASSLRGSGELFF
CDR3nt: TGCGCCAGCAGCTTGAGAGGGTCCGGGGAGCTGTTTTTT

v_gene: TRBV15
d_gene: TRBD1
j_gene: TRBJ1-2
abundance: once
CDR3aa: CATSSRGDSTSYGYTF
CDR3nt: TGTGCCACCAGCAGCCGTGGGGACAGTACTTCCTATGGCTACACCTTC

v_gene: TRBV4-3
d_gene: TRBD2
j_gene: TRBJ2-2
abundance: -
CDR3aa: CASSQDRRTSATGELFF
CDR3nt: TGCGCCAGCAGCCAAGATAGAAGGACTAGCGCAACCGGGGAGCTGTTTTTT

v_gene: TRBV9
d_gene: TRBD1
j_gene: TRBJ2-1
abundance: -
CDR3aa: CASSVGPGTGGNEQFF
CDR3nt: TGTGCCAGCAGCGTAGGCCCCGGGACAGGTGGAAATGAGCAGTTCTTC

v_gene: TRBV9
d_gene: -
j_gene: TRBJ2-7
abundance: few
CDR3aa: CASSVRQNYEQYF
CDR3nt: TGTGCCAGCAGCGTAAGACAGAACTACGAGCAGTACTTC

v_gene: TRBV4-3
d_gene: -
j_gene: TRBJ2-7
abundance: -
CDR3aa: CASSQEFVGFREQYF
CDR3nt: TGCGCCAGCAGCCAAGAGTTTGTAGGGTTCCGCGAGCAGTACTTC

v_gene: TRBV7-8
d_gene: -
j_gene: TRBJ1-2
abundance: few
CDR3aa: CASSLMGTLNYGYTF
CDR3nt: TGTGCCAGCAGCTTAATGGGGACCTTAAACTATGGCTACACCTTC